The 21 T cell receptor beta chains below were found in one sample sequenced in a study of technical replicates of blood from a few donors. The protocol was immunoSEQ multiplex PCR, while the TCRdb copy is restricted to in-frame clones and leaves out a portion. Counted here are about 59,000 clones, 93% occurring once; the ten biggest clones make up approximately 3.9%. Sequenced input: PBMCs. These receptor sequences come from a human donor in good health. Some clones in this sample may be carry-over from other donors' samples.

The chain employs TRBV11-3 and TRBJ2-2, with 10 bases identical to TRBD2. The CDR3 spans 15 residues. V lost 5 bases to trimming and J lost 4 bases; unmatched junction nucleotides: 4. From germline, CDR1 is SGHNT and CDR2 YENEEA. CDR3 nucleotides: TGTGCCAGCAGCCCTAGCGGGGGCGGCACCGGGGAGCTGTTTTTT. It is translated as CASSPSGGGTGELFF.

The V and J genes are TRBV6-1 and TRBJ2-5; D is ambiguous. Germline CDR1 MNHNS, CDR2 SASEGT. Deletions cut 5 bases from V and 2 bases from J, with 12 bases between. The CDR3 is 14 residues long. The CDR3: CASSFRHQQETQYF. The CDR3 DNA reads as TGTGCCAGCAGTTTCCGACACCAACAAGAGACCCAGTACTTC.

This chain connects TRBV5-6 to TRBJ2-4, with TRBD2 matching over 8 bases. The ends lost 2 bases at V and 3 bases at J; junction bases unmatched: 7. This CDR3 is built from 16 residues. The V gene's germline CDR1 is SGHDT and CDR2 YYEEEE. CDR3 amino acids: CASSFRAGVVKNIQYF. CDR3 coding DNA: TGTGCCAGCAGCTTTCGAGCGGGAGTAGTCAAAAACATTCAGTACTTC. Filled out from reference TRBV5-6 and TRBJ2-4, the complete variable domain reads DAGVTQSPTHLIKTRGQQVTLRCSPKSGHDTVSWYQQALGQGPQFIFQYYEEEERQRGNFPDRFSGHQFPNYSSELNVNALLLGDSALYLCASSFRAGVVKNIQYFGAGTRLSVL.

The rearrangement uses TRBV14 and TRBJ1-1, with D uncertain. V shed 3 bases and J shed 5 bases, with 13 bases lying between them. The germline V gene encodes CDR1 SGHDN and CDR2 FVKESK. The CDR3 totals 14 residues. The CDR3 DNA sequence: TGTGCCAGCAGCCAGCTATGGAGGGAAACTGAAGCTTTCTTT. The encoded protein is CASSQLWRETEAFF.

The rearrangement links TRBV5-1 to TRBJ1-4; 7 bases align to TRBD1. V shed 4 bases, J shed 4 bases, and the junction held 1 base outside the gene matches. This CDR3 spans 13 amino acids. CDR1 and CDR2 (germline): SGHRS, YFSETQ. CDR3: CASSGTVNEKLFF. In DNA form, the CDR3 reads TGCGCCAGCAGCGGGACAGTTAATGAAAAACTGTTTTTT.

This clone was picked up one time. The chain recombines TRBV7-2 with TRBJ2-6; D gene unclear. The germline V gene has CDR1 SGHTA and CDR2 FQGNSA. The CDR3 has 11 amino acids. The V gene lost 4 bases and the J gene lost 13 bases, with 8 bases spanning the gap. The CDR3 bases are TGTGCCAGCAGCTCAGAACGAGTCCTGACTTTC. Protein: CASSSERVLTF.

The gene calls are TRBV6-5 and TRBJ1-6; D gene unclear. The CDR3 consists of 15 residues. CDR1 MNHEY and CDR2 SVGAGI come from the germline V gene. V lost 0 bases to trimming and J lost 9 bases, with 12 bases between them. CDR3 sequence (DNA): TGTGCCAGCAGTTACTCTACAGCCGTTGGTTCACCCCTCCACTTT. Translated, it gives CASSYSTAVGSPLHF.

This rearrangement joins TRBV4-1 to TRBJ2-4, with TRBD2 identical over 9 bases. The germline V gene has CDR1 MGHRA and CDR2 YSYEKL. V shed 3 bases and J 4 bases; nucleotides not matched to a gene: 4. The CDR3 totals 15 residues. DNA for the CDR3: TGCGCCAGCAGCCACTATAGCGGGGGTAAAAACATTCAGTACTTC. Protein: CASSHYSGGKNIQYF.

This clone was counted a single time. The chain employs TRBV5-4 and TRBJ2-7; 7 bases fit TRBD1. J lost 1 base, V lost 0 bases, and 1 base had no gene match. Germline V lookup: CDR1 SGHNT, CDR2 YYREEE (reference sequence). The CDR3 covers 14 residues. The CDR3 loop is CASSLVQGSYEQYF. CDR3 DNA: TGTGCCAGCAGCTTGGTACAGGGGTCCTACGAGCAGTACTTC.

In this sample, this clone turned up a few times. The CDR3 protein is CASSPGTGGVETQYF. The CDR3 DNA follows: TGCGCCAGCAGCCCAGGGACAGGGGGTGTAGAGACCCAGTACTTC. The rearrangement joins TRBV4-3 to TRBJ2-5; 11 positions agree with TRBD1. Germline V lookup: CDR1 LGHNA, CDR2 YSLEER. This CDR3 region has 15 residues. J gave up 4 bases and V 4 bases, and 5 bases lay outside the gene matches.

The chain joins TRBV4-3 to TRBJ2-1, with 9 bases lining up with TRBD2. The CDR3 loop spans 15 amino acids. The ends lost 6 bases at V and 2 bases at J; junction bases unmatched: 5. Looked up from germline, CDR1 is LGHNA and CDR2 is YSLEER. The CDR3 nucleotides are TGCGCCAGCAGTCTGGAGCGGGGGGCCTACAATGAGCAGTTCTTC. It yields the protein CASSLERGAYNEQFF.

This clone is a singleton in its sample. This chain links TRBV4-1 with TRBJ2-7; D ambiguous. CDR3 length: 13 residues. CDR1 and CDR2 from the germline V gene are MGHRA and YSYEKL. The V gene lost 0 bases and the J gene lost 2 bases, with 5 bases spanning the gap. The CDR3 loop reads CASSQDRAYEQYF. The CDR3 coding sequence is TGCGCCAGCAGCCAAGACCGGGCCTACGAGCAGTACTTC.

V is TRBV5-1 and J is TRBJ2-1, with 9 positions matching TRBD1. V shed 5 bases, J shed 6 bases, and the junction held 12 bases outside the gene matches. The CDR3 contains 16 residues. The germline V gene encodes CDR1 SGHRS and CDR2 YFSETQ. The CDR3 DNA sequence: TGCGCCAGCAGGCAAATACCGGGACAGGGTCCCAATGAGCAGTTCTTC. Translated, it gives CASRQIPGQGPNEQFF. Based on the CDR3 plus reference TRBV5-1 and TRBJ2-1, the full variable domain is KAGVTQTPRYLIKTRGQQVTLSCSPISGHRSVSWYQQTPGQGLQFLFEYFSETQRNKGNFPGRFSGRQFSNSRSEMNVSTLELGDSALYLCASRQIPGQGPNEQFFGPGTRLTVL.

This clone was detected many times. The chain joins TRBV4-3 to TRBJ1-1; D gene uncertain. Trimming shortened V by 1 base and J by 4 bases, and 19 bases separated the two germline ends. CDR3 length: 17 residues. Germline CDR1 reads LGHNA; CDR2 reads YSLEER. The CDR3: CASSQGMMAGATTEAFF. CDR3 DNA sequence: TGCGCCAGCAGCCAAGGAATGATGGCAGGCGCGACCACTGAAGCTTTCTTT.

This chain links TRBV7-7 with TRBJ2-3; D is perhaps TRBD1 (6 bases). V lost 3 bases and J lost 2, with 9 bases in between. Germline-derived CDR1 and CDR2 are SSHAT and FNYEAQ (reference sequence). The CDR3 runs to 14 residues. In DNA form, the CDR3 reads TGTGCCAGCAGCTTGGGGACACCCACAGATACGCAGTATTTT. This codes for CASSLGTPTDTQYF.

This rearrangement joins TRBV7-9 to TRBJ1-6, with 9 bases that match TRBD1. This CDR3 is 15 amino acids long. CDR1 is SEHNR, CDR2 FQNEAQ, per germline (reference sequence). Germline trimming cut 2 bases from V and 8 bases from J; bases unmatched to any gene: 4. The chain's CDR3 is CASSLLDRGDSPLHF. As DNA, the CDR3 is TGTGCCAGCAGCTTACTGGACAGGGGAGATTCACCCCTCCACTTT.

This rearrangement joins TRBV20-1 to TRBJ2-5; TRBD2 is a possible D gene (5 bases). The CDR3 loop spans 10 amino acids. Germline CDR1 DFQATT, CDR2 SNEGSKA (reference sequence). This CDR3 is CSRGRETQYF. CDR3 coding DNA: TGCAGCCGGGGTCGAGAGACCCAGTACTTC.

The J gene is TRBJ2-2, the V gene TRBV5-1, with D possibly matching TRBD1 (8 bases). Germline values: CDR1 SGHRS, CDR2 YFSETQ. The CDR3 is made up of 15 amino acids. Trimming cost V 3 bases and J 2 bases, with 11 bases left between them. The CDR3, as DNA: TGCGCCAGCAGCTACAGGGGGGGAAACACCGGGGAGCTGTTTTTT. Protein sequence: CASSYRGGNTGELFF.

CDR3 in amino acids: CASSATLSGGKLFF. The CDR3 nucleotides read TGTGCCAGTAGCGCCACTTTGTCCGGCGGGAAACTGTTTTTT. The J gene is TRBJ1-4, the V gene TRBV19; D remains unclear. V gave up 6 bases and J gave up 11 bases, with 19 bases separating them. CDR3 length: 14 residues. Germline V lookup: CDR1 LNHDA, CDR2 SQIVND (reference sequence). The full variable domain, completed using reference TRBV19 and TRBJ1-4, is DGGITQSPKYLFRKEGQNVTLSCEQNLNHDAMYWYRQDPGQGLRLIYYSQIVNDFQKGDIAEGYSVSREKKESFPLTVTSAQKNPTAFYLCASSATLSGGKLFFGSGTQLSVL.

This rearrangement joins TRBV19 to TRBJ1-1; a possible D gene is TRBD1 (5 bases). In germline, CDR1 is LNHDA, CDR2 SQIVND (reference sequence). The CDR3 runs to 13 residues. V was cut by 6 bases and J by 4 bases, with 12 bases left in between. The chain's CDR3 is CASRWGEATEAFF. Written as DNA, the CDR3 is TGTGCCAGTAGGTGGGGGGAAGCCACTGAAGCTTTCTTT. Full variable domain (missing parts from reference TRBV19 and TRBJ1-1): DGGITQSPKYLFRKEGQNVTLSCEQNLNHDAMYWYRQDPGQGLRLIYYSQIVNDFQKGDIAEGYSVSREKKESFPLTVTSAQKNPTAFYLCASRWGEATEAFFGQGTRLTVV.

The rearrangement uses TRBV13 and TRBJ2-3; 10 positions agree with TRBD2. CDR3 length: 14 residues. The junction had 8 bases not matched to a gene; V was cut back by 6 bases and J by 8 bases. Per the germline V gene, CDR1 is PRHDT and CDR2 is FYEKMQ (reference sequence). The CDR3 region is CASRIAGGPATQYF. The CDR3 coding sequence is TGTGCCAGCAGAATAGCGGGAGGCCCGGCTACGCAGTATTTT.